The sequence of this T cell receptor (beta chain) was determined in a study of early T cells in non-severe SARS-CoV-2 infection. Study information: Bulk RNA taken from unsorted whole blood was sequenced, leaving chains unpaired.

The CDR3 spans 11 residues. This clonotype was seen many times. Its antigen remains unknown. A junction boundary mismatches the germline segment, possibly from a read error. Findings and limits, study-wide: Comparison of clonotypes with VDJdb favored anti-spike CD8 responses while missing private and CD4 specificities.

Unique molecular identifiers tagged individual cDNA molecules. In TCRdb, the 5' RACE reads were re-called with MiXCR into one record per CDR3 protein. The table lists fewer than 85,000 distinct CDR3 sequences, roughly 15% of them singletons. The sample was whole blood. The V and J genes are TRBV12-3 or TRBV12-4 and TRBJ1-2; D not resolved. This receptor was taken from an adult who was a healthcare worker with PCR-confirmed SARS-CoV-2 infection or an uninfected control (not recorded which). CDR3 DNA: TGTGCCAGCAGTTTAGTCGGGCCACCTTACTTC. Amino acids: CASSLVGPPYF.